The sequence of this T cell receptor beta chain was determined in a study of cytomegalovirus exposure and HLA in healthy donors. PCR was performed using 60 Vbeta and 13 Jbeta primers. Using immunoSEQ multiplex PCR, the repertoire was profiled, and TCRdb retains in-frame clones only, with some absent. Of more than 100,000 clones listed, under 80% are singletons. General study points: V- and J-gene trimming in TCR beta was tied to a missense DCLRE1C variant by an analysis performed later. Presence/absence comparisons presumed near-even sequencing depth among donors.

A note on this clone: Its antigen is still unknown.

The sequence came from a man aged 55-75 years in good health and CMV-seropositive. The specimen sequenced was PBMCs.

CDR3 nucleotide sequence: TGTGCCAGCAGCTTGGGGACACAGAACACTGAAGCTTTCTTT. Its translation: CASSLGTQNTEAFF. The rearrangement joins TRBV5-5 to TRBJ1-1, with D perhaps matching TRBD1 (5 bases). Trimming stripped 0 bases from V and 1 base from J, with 7 bases between. CDR1 is SGHKS and CDR2 is YYEKEE in the germline V gene (reference sequence). The CDR3 covers 14 residues.